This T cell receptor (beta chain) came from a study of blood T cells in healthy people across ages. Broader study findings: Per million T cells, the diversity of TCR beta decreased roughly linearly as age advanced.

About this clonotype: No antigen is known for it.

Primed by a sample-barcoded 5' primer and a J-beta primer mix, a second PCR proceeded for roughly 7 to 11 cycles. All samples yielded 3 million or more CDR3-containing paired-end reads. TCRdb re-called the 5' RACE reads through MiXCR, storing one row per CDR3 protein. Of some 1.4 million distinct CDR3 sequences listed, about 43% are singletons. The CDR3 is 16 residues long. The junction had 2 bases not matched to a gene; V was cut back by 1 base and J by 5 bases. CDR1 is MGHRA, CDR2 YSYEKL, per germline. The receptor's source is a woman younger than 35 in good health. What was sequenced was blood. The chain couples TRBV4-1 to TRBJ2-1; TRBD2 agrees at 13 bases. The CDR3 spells CASSQAGTSGNNEQFF. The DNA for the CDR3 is TGCGCCAGCAGCCAAGCTGGGACTAGCGGGAACAATGAGCAGTTCTTC.